This T cell receptor (beta chain) stems from a study of blood T cells in healthy people across ages (dated by TCRdb to the mid-2010s). Notes on the research overall: In model experiments, template switching captured roughly one uniquely barcoded TCR beta cDNA molecule for every two T cells. Using deep sequencing normalized with unique cDNA molecular identifiers, the study measured how TCR beta repertoire diversity changes with age. Two additional independent replicas of 1 million unique cDNA reads from the same blood draw were analyzed for two donors (one aged 18 to 30 and one aged 80 or older). To avoid experimental bias, donors of different ages were randomly spread across the sequencing lanes. Donors were grouped into four age groups: young (average about 15 years), middle-aged (less than 40), aged (around 62) and long-lived (over 80). Summary of the overall study and its limitations: Compared with the aged group, the long-lived group had more naive CD4+ T cells, fewer expanded clones and increased TCR diversity, a pattern suggesting age selection. Observed TCR beta diversity per million T cells fell roughly linearly with age, and a significant reduction was already apparent by age approximately 40. Since profiling was done on bulk unsorted PBMCs, naive and antigen-experienced compartments could not be conclusively compared. Estimates of total diversity from one million sequenced T cells were regarded as lower bounds and underestimates. The CMV infection status of donors was not known, potentially confounding age-related changes in expanded clonotypes. A strong correlation was found between observed TCR beta diversity and the percentage of naive T cells measured by flow cytometry.

The library was built by means of 5' RACE. For sequencing, an Illumina HiSeq 2500 was employed. A second PCR of roughly 7 to 11 cycles was performed with a sample-barcoded 5' primer and a J-beta primer mix. Each TCR beta cDNA molecule received a unique molecular identifier from a template-switch 5' adaptor carrying 12 random nucleotides. At least 2.5 million CDR3-containing paired-end reads were obtained from each sample. The Mint cDNA synthesis kit, primed by a TRBC-specific oligonucleotide, was used to synthesize first-strand cDNA from all RNA. All cDNA was treated with uracil-DNA glycosylase and then went through a first 18-cycle PCR with the universal primers M1SS and BC2_uni_R. Per the authors' processing: For normalization, 1 million high-quality reads were randomly selected from each sample, with every read carrying a distinct molecular identifier. Instead of being binned into consensus sequences, reads with shared molecular identifiers were discarded. MiTCR, run with a Q25 quality threshold and the strictest error-elimination algorithm, handled CDR3 identification, clonotype clustering and error correction. A nonparametric unseen species model using Euler transformation provided a lower-bound estimate of total TCR beta diversity. TCRdb cleaned the public reads at Q25 with fastp, built clones with MiXCR and kept in-frame beta chains. Rows with a matching CDR3 protein are joined into one entry that keeps the most common DNA and genes. In this record, the V and J calls reflect TCRdb's handling and not the investigators' own analysis. Counted in this sample were 1.5 million to 1.8 million distinct CDR3 sequences; 35% to 45% of them appeared once. Just over 4% of the sample rests with the top ten.

Trimming accounts for 6 bases at V and 7 bases at J, while the number of junction bases matched to no gene is 17. The CDR3 covers 16 residues, taking in both the cysteine and the phenylalanine. The kept DNA is CDR3 alone, 48 bases in frame from the first base. CDR1 and CDR2 are read off the germline V gene as MNHNS and SASEGT. A word on this clonotype: This clone's antigen is unknown. Base qualities are missing; no much larger clone stands one base away.

Donors were about 36 systemically healthy Caucasian individuals from Russia aged roughly 6 to 90 years. Approximately 10 milliliters of peripheral blood were collected from each donor into EDTA-treated Vacutainer tubes. Ficoll-Paque density-gradient centrifugation was used to isolate PBMCs, with at least 6 million per sample. Total RNA, at least 5.5 micrograms per sample, was extracted from PBMCs with Trizol reagent. Naive CD45RAhigh/CD27high T cell percentages were measured by flow cytometry on a PBMC aliquot from every donor. The receptor chain draws on TRBV6-1 and TRBJ2-7; the junction holds 8 bases that match TRBD2. This TCR was sampled from a woman between 18 and 29 years old in good health. Sequencing used blood. The CDR3 has the sequence CASRGIAGSGYNEQYF. The sequence in DNA is TGTGCCAGCAGGGGTATAGCGGGGAGCGGATACAATGAGCAGTACTTC.